What follows are 27 T cell receptor beta chains derived from one specimen sequenced in a study of blood T cell repertoires in COVID-19. Clones were sequenced by immunoSEQ multiplex PCR, and TCRdb holds only the in-frame ones, with some missing. Here the sample spans 90,000 to 120,000 clones, approximately 86% being singletons. The sequenced material came from peripheral blood. The receptors derive from a woman aged 55-69 years with acute or convalescent COVID-19.

The V gene is TRBV18, the J gene TRBJ1-1, with 8 bases that match TRBD1. V gave up 5 bases and J gave up 0 bases; unmatched junction bases: 8. Germline CDR1 reads KGHSH; CDR2 reads LQKENI. This CDR3 has 16 residues. The CDR3 bases are TGTGCCAGCTCAAGGGACAGGCCGGCTCTGAACACTGAAGCTTTCTTT. Protein: CASSRDRPALNTEAFF.

The chain links TRBV28 to TRBJ2-1; TRBD2 agrees at 10 bases. Germline V gene lookup returns CDR1 MDHEN and CDR2 SYDVKM. Trimming cost V 6 bases and J 5 bases; bases outside gene matches: 4. The CDR3 sequence is 14 residues long. CDR3 loop: CASRTGLADNEQFF. As DNA, the CDR3 is TGTGCCAGCAGGACCGGACTAGCGGACAATGAGCAGTTCTTC. Complete variable domain (other parts from reference TRBV28 and TRBJ2-1): DVKVTQSSRYLVKRTGEKVFLECVQDMDHENMFWYRQDPGLGLRLIYFSYDVKMKEKGDIPEGYSVSREKKERFSLILESASTNQTSMYLCASRTGLADNEQFFGPGTRLTVL.

The chain employs TRBV21-1 and TRBJ2-7; the D call in the table, TRBD2, was not verified against the DNA. TRBV21-1 is tagged as a pseudogene. CDR3 length: 14 residues. CDR3 amino acids: CASGGTPLMDEQYV. The CDR3 nucleotides read TGTGCCAGCGGCGGGACGCCTCTAATGGACGAGCAGTACGTC.

V gene TRBV28 combines with J gene TRBJ2-7, with 7 bases lining up with TRBD1. The V gene's germline CDR1 is MDHEN and CDR2 SYDVKM. The CDR3 extends over 12 amino acids. V lost 8 bases to trimming and J lost 4 bases; unmatched junction nucleotides: 5. CDR3 in amino acids: CASAGTVYEQYF. The CDR3 bases are TGTGCCAGCGCCGGGACAGTTTACGAGCAGTACTTC.

The chain combines TRBV3-1 (or the pseudogene TRBV3-2) with TRBJ2-1; TRBD2 matches at 9 bases. Per germline, CDR1 LGHDT and CDR2 YNNKEL (reference sequence). This CDR3 contains 17 residues. V trimming: 7 bases; J trimming: 4 bases; junction bases outside the gene matches: 14. The CDR3 coding sequence is TGTGCCAGCACCTCGTCGGAGGGGACTAGCTTATACAATGAGCAGTTCTTC. Protein: CASTSSEGTSLYNEQFF.

The chain employs TRBV7-2 and TRBJ2-5; tentative D call: TRBD1 (6 bases). Deletions cut 5 bases from V and 1 base from J, with 8 bases between. This CDR3 region has 13 residues. Germline V lookup: CDR1 SGHTA, CDR2 FQGNSA. CDR3 sequence reads: CASSRDTQETQYF. In DNA, the CDR3 is TGTGCCAGCAGCCGGGACACCCAAGAGACCCAGTACTTC.

The rearrangement joins TRBV29-1 to TRBJ1-1, with D unresolved. V dropped 4 bases and J dropped 4 bases, with 10 bases sitting between them. Germline V gives CDR1 SQVTM, CDR2 ANQGSEA. The CDR3 is 12 amino acids. CDR3 residues: CSVGDPGTEAFF. As DNA, the CDR3 is TGCAGCGTTGGAGACCCAGGCACTGAAGCTTTCTTT.

The rearrangement links TRBV6-5 to TRBJ1-6; D may be TRBD1 (6 bases). This CDR3 is 15 amino acids long. CDR1 is MNHEY, CDR2 SVGAGI, per germline. Trimming removed 6 bases at V and 7 bases at J, with 16 bases between. The CDR3 sequence: CASRPEGGVNSPLHF. CDR3 DNA sequence: TGTGCCAGCAGGCCCGAGGGGGGGGTGAATTCACCCCTCCACTTT.

The CDR3 nucleotides read TGTGCCAGCAGCCAGCACATAACAGGGTCCCGTGGCTACACCTTC. This sequence encodes CASSQHITGSRGYTF. The chain employs TRBV14 and TRBJ1-2, with D possibly being TRBD1 (6 bases). With 3 bases removed from V and 7 bases from J, the gap between germline ends came to 18 bases. CDR1 is SGHDN and CDR2 is FVKESK in the germline V gene. The CDR3 contains 15 residues.

This chain uses TRBV28 with TRBJ1-6, with TRBD1 identical over 9 bases. Germline CDR1 MDHEN, CDR2 SYDVKM. The CDR3 is 15 residues long. V gave up 3 bases and J gave up 11 bases; unmatched junction bases: 8. The CDR3 reads CASSLGTGGAAPLHF. DNA for the CDR3: TGTGCCAGCAGTTTGGGAACAGGGGGCGCGGCACCCCTCCACTTT.

The DNA of the CDR3 is TGTGCCGGGAGGGCGGGACTGACAGATACGCAGTATTTT. This translates into CAGRAGLTDTQYF. This rearrangement joins TRBV2 to TRBJ2-3; TRBD2 aligns across 7 bases. J gave up 3 bases and V 11 bases, and 8 bases lay outside the gene matches. The CDR3 spans 13 residues. Germline CDR1 is SNHLY and CDR2 is FYNNEI.

The CDR3 here is CAWRNRFLEPNTEAFF. CDR3 DNA sequence: TGTGCCTGGAGGAACAGGTTCTTGGAACCTAACACTGAAGCTTTCTTT. The chain uses TRBV30 and TRBJ1-1; maybe TRBD1 (5 bases). The ends were cut back, 3 bases at V and 2 bases at J, with 19 bases in the middle. This CDR3 region has 16 residues. The germline CDR1 and CDR2 sequences are GTSNPN and SVGIG (reference sequence).

V gene TRBV5-1 combines with J gene TRBJ2-2; D unresolved. V lost 4 bases and J 3 bases, leaving 7 bases between the germline ends. In germline, CDR1 is SGHRS, CDR2 YFSETQ. CDR3 length: 13 amino acids. The CDR3 loop is CASSLEDTGELFF. In DNA form, the CDR3 reads TGCGCCAGCAGCCTAGAGGACACCGGGGAGCTGTTTTTT.

This chain uses TRBV9 with TRBJ2-1; 12 bases fit TRBD1. The ends lost 0 bases at V and 7 bases at J; junction bases unmatched: 5. Per germline, CDR1 SGDLS and CDR2 YYNGEE. CDR3 length: 16 residues. The CDR3 coding sequence is TGTGCCAGCAGCGTAGTCTGGGGACAGGGGGCTAATGAGCAGTTCTTC. It yields the protein CASSVVWGQGANEQFF.

The chain recombines TRBV3-1 (or the pseudogene TRBV3-2) with TRBJ1-3, with a possible D match to TRBD1 (6 bases). Per germline, CDR1 LGHDT and CDR2 YNNKEL (reference sequence). The V end lost 4 bases, the J end lost 4 bases, and 17 bases lay between the germline ends. CDR3 length: 16 residues. The CDR3 DNA is TGTGCCAGCAGCCCCGGAACAGGGACGGGAGGAAACACCATATATTTT. Residues: CASSPGTGTGGNTIYF.

The chain recombines TRBV6-5 with TRBJ1-3; weak D call: TRBD1 (5 bases). V lost 8 bases and J lost 0, with 8 bases in between. CDR3 size: 13 residues. Germline V CDR1 and CDR2: MNHEY, SVGAGI. CDR3: CASGQGSGNTIYF. The DNA of the CDR3 is TGTGCCAGCGGTCAGGGCTCTGGAAACACCATATATTTT.

The chain joins TRBV7-9 to TRBJ1-2; TRBD1 aligns across 7 bases. The CDR3 runs to 15 residues. CDR1 is SEHNR, CDR2 FQNEAQ, per germline (reference sequence). Trimming cost V 1 base and J 5 bases; bases outside gene matches: 7. The chain's CDR3 is CASSLGQGDGYGYTF. In nucleotides, the CDR3 is TGTGCCAGCAGCTTAGGCCAGGGGGACGGGTATGGCTACACCTTC.

The chain has TRBV18 and TRBJ2-1; TRBD1 might be the D (5 bases). CDR1 KGHSH and CDR2 LQKENI come from the germline V gene. This CDR3 spans 14 amino acids. Trimming left V 0 bases short and J 7 bases short, with 10 bases between. The CDR3 region is CASSPPAGSNEQFF. Here the CDR3 DNA reads TGTGCCAGCTCACCACCGGCAGGGTCAAATGAGCAGTTCTTC. Full variable domain (remainder filled in from reference TRBV18 and TRBJ2-1): NAGVMQNPRHLVRRRGQEARLRCSPMKGHSHVYWYRQLPEEGLKFMVYLQKENIIDESGMPKERFSAEFPKEGPSILRIQQVVRGDSAAYFCASSPPAGSNEQFFGPGTRLTVL.

The V gene is TRBV27, the J gene TRBJ2-2; possibly TRBD2 for D (6 bases). The CDR3 is 15 amino acids. From germline, CDR1 is MNHEY and CDR2 SMNVEV (reference sequence). Trimming pared 3 bases from V and 3 bases from J, leaving 11 bases between. The DNA for the CDR3 is TGTGCCAGCAGTTTGGGACTCTCCTACACCGGGGAGCTGTTTTTT. Its translation is CASSLGLSYTGELFF.

The chain couples TRBV14 to TRBJ1-5; no definite D call. The CDR3 spans 13 residues. The germline V and J ends were trimmed by 1 base and 5 bases, with 6 bases remaining between them. Germline V lookup: CDR1 SGHDN, CDR2 FVKESK. The CDR3 bases are TGTGCCAGCAGCCAAGGTATTCATCAGCCCCAGCATTTT. It codes for CASSQGIHQPQHF.

This chain links TRBV5-8 with TRBJ2-1, with 9 nucleotides matching TRBD1. The germline gives CDR1 SGHTS, CDR2 YDEGEE. The CDR3 is 15 amino acids. The V segment lost 3 bases and the J segment 5 bases; nucleotides outside the gene matches: 6. CDR3 sequence (DNA): TGTGCCAGCAGCTACGGACAGGGGAATCACAATGAGCAGTTCTTC. Translating gives CASSYGQGNHNEQFF.

The V gene is TRBV2, the J gene TRBJ1-5; TRBD1 agrees at 9 bases. The germline V gene has CDR1 SNHLY and CDR2 FYNNEI. This CDR3 spans 15 amino acids. J gave up 7 bases and V 6 bases, and 10 bases lay outside the gene matches. CDR3 DNA: TGTGCCAGCAGCCCGGGGGACAGGGAAGACCAGCCCCAGCATTTT. It translates to CASSPGDREDQPQHF.

The J gene is TRBJ2-1, the V gene TRBV3-1 (or the pseudogene TRBV3-2); 8 bases fit TRBD1. Germline V lookup: CDR1 LGHDT, CDR2 YNNKEL (reference sequence). This CDR3 has 15 residues. Trimming at V came to 4 bases and at J to 7 bases, leaving 9 bases not matched to a gene. The CDR3 DNA reads as TGTGCCAGCAGCCTCGGACAGGGTGGGGGAAATGAGCAGTTCTTC. It codes for CASSLGQGGGNEQFF.

This clone occurred once. The CDR3 DNA reads TGTGCCAGCAGCTTGGCCGGGGGACTAGCGGGGACTAATGAGCAGTTCTTC. Translated, it gives CASSLAGGLAGTNEQFF. The chain recombines TRBV5-8 with TRBJ2-1, with 13 bases identical to TRBD2. Unmatched junction bases numbered 7, after V lost 0 bases and J lost 7 bases. Germline V gives CDR1 SGHTS, CDR2 YDEGEE. The CDR3 sequence is 17 residues long. Based on the CDR3 plus reference TRBV5-8 and TRBJ2-1, the full variable domain is EAGVTQSPTHLIKTRGQQATLRCSPISGHTSVYWYQQALGLGLQFLLWYDEGEERNRGNFPPRFSGRQFPNYSSELNVNALELEDSALYLCASSLAGGLAGTNEQFFGPGTRLTVL.

This chain uses TRBV30 with TRBJ1-6; 7 nucleotides agree with TRBD1. The CDR3 is made up of 14 amino acids. The germline CDR1 and CDR2 sequences are GTSNPN and SVGIG (reference sequence). J was trimmed by 5 bases and V by 0 bases; bases with no gene match: 1. The CDR3 here is CAWSVQGNNSPLHF. The CDR3 DNA is TGTGCCTGGAGTGTACAGGGGAATAATTCACCCCTCCACTTT. Drawing the rest from reference TRBV30 and TRBJ1-6, the complete variable domain is SQTIHQWPATLVQPVGSPLSLECTVEGTSNPNLYWYRQAAGRGLQLLFYSVGIGQISSEVPQNLSASRPQDRQFILSSKKLLLSDSGFYLCAWSVQGNNSPLHFGNGTRLTVT.

V is TRBV6-5 and J is TRBJ1-2; D is uncertain. Germline lookup yields CDR1 MNHEY and CDR2 SVGAGI. CDR3 length: 13 residues. The V gene lost 4 bases and the J gene lost 2 bases, with 8 bases spanning the gap. CDR3 in DNA: TGTGCCAGCAGTTTCAACAGCAACTATGGCTACACCTTC. It yields the protein CASSFNSNYGYTF.

In DNA, the CDR3 is TGTGCCTCAGCGGGTTTATCCTACAATGAGCAGTTCTTC. As protein: CASAGLSYNEQFF. The genes are TRBV25-1 and TRBJ2-1, with D possibly matching TRBD2 (6 bases). The V gene's germline CDR1 is MGHDK and CDR2 SYGVNS. Trimming took 11 bases from V and 1 from J, leaving 12 bases between them. The CDR3 runs to 13 residues.